This T cell receptor beta chain was sequenced for a study of T cells after yellow fever vaccination. A 5'RACE template-switching step, the method used to make TCR cDNA, added a universal primer site and UMIs. Each CDR3 protein is one row after TCRdb ran MiXCR on the 5' RACE reads. This sample yields 80,000 to 100,000 distinct CDR3 sequences, of which almost 9% are seen a single time; 16% belongs to the top ten. The V and J ends lost 2 bases and 3 bases respectively, with 11 bases between them. The CDR3 is made up of 15 amino acids. Points from the study as a whole: Sorted repertoires could include abundant contaminating clonotypes from bulk cells.

This receptor was obtained from a man aged 18 to 29 who received the YFV17D yellow fever vaccine. The source material was CD8+ T cells not binding an NS4B(214-222) dextramer, sorted from PBMCs, sampled around 15 days after the first yellow fever vaccination. The chain uses TRBV12-3 or TRBV12-4 and TRBJ1-5, with D uncertain. The CDR3 DNA follows: TGTGCCAGCAGTTTATACCAGGAGACCAATCAGCCCCAGCATTTT. Protein sequence: CASSLYQETNQPQHF.